These 9 T cell receptor beta chains were sequenced from one sample in a study of shared clonotypes between healthy human individuals. Generated by immunoSEQ multiplex PCR, the TCRdb table keeps only in-frame clones and is missing some. The data hold over a million clones, with around 97% observed a single time. Sequencing was performed on naive CD4+ T cells sorted from blood. Regarding subset: CD45RA+ positively selected. These receptors all come from a man aged 25-45 years in good health.

The CDR3 loop is CASSADILSGANVLTF. For the CDR3, the DNA is TGTGCCAGTAGTGCGGACATCCTCTCTGGGGCCAACGTCCTGACTTTC. This chain joins TRBV19 and TRBJ2-6; D possibly corresponds to TRBD1 (5 bases). V lost 5 bases and J lost 0, with 11 bases in between. The CDR3 runs to 16 residues. The germline gives CDR1 LNHDA, CDR2 SQIVND (reference sequence). Full variable domain (outside the CDR3, taken from reference TRBV19 and TRBJ2-6): DGGITQSPKYLFRKEGQNVTLSCEQNLNHDAMYWYRQDPGQGLRLIYYSQIVNDFQKGDIAEGYSVSREKKESFPLTVTSAQKNPTAFYLCASSADILSGANVLTFGAGSRLTVL.

The chain employs TRBV10-3 and TRBJ2-7; 9 bases are a match to TRBD1. V trimming: 10 bases; J trimming: 5 bases; junction bases outside the gene matches: 9. The CDR3 length is 13 residues. Germline-derived CDR1 and CDR2 are ENHRY and SYGVKD. The CDR3 here is CATRDRAENEQYF. The CDR3 nucleotides read TGTGCCACCCGGGACAGGGCCGAAAACGAGCAGTACTTC.

The chain carries TRBV5-1 and TRBJ2-7, with D possibly being TRBD1 (5 bases). This CDR3 is built from 14 residues. V was pared by 1 base and J by 2 bases, with 10 bases between. Per germline, CDR1 SGHRS and CDR2 YFSETQ. The CDR3 loop reads CASSLQGLAYEQYF. DNA for the CDR3: TGCGCCAGCAGCTTGCAGGGTCTGGCCTACGAGCAGTACTTC.

The V and J genes are TRBV28 and TRBJ2-7; maybe TRBD2 (5 bases). The length of the CDR3 is 15 residues. The V end was cut by 9 bases, the J end by 3 bases, with 21 bases between. Germline CDR1 reads MDHEN; CDR2 reads SYDVKM. CDR3 amino acids: CASPPPERKNYEQYF. In nucleotides, the CDR3 is TGTGCCAGTCCCCCCCCAGAGCGGAAAAACTACGAGCAGTACTTC.

The V gene is TRBV5-4, the J gene TRBJ2-2, with D hard to call. Trimming cost V 2 bases and J 2 bases, with 13 bases left between them. The CDR3 loop spans 16 amino acids. Germline CDR1 is SGHNT and CDR2 is YYREEE (reference sequence). The CDR3 nucleotides read TGTGCCAGCAGCTTAGGTGGTAAGACAAACACCGGGGAGCTGTTTTTT. It codes for CASSLGGKTNTGELFF.

V and J are TRBV19 and TRBJ1-5; 7 bases map to TRBD1. The V gene's germline CDR1 is LNHDA and CDR2 SQIVND (reference sequence). J was trimmed by 4 bases and V by 5 bases; bases with no gene match: 8. CDR3 length: 15 residues. The CDR3 region is CASSVRDRLNQPQHF. The CDR3 DNA sequence: TGTGCCAGTAGTGTTCGGGACAGATTAAATCAGCCCCAGCATTTT. The entire variable domain, with the rest obtained from reference TRBV19 and TRBJ1-5, is as follows: DGGITQSPKYLFRKEGQNVTLSCEQNLNHDAMYWYRQDPGQGLRLIYYSQIVNDFQKGDIAEGYSVSREKKESFPLTVTSAQKNPTAFYLCASSVRDRLNQPQHFGDGTRLSIL.

V and J are TRBV7-6 and TRBJ2-5, with D maybe TRBD2 (6 bases). Germline CDR1 reads SGHVS; CDR2 reads FNYEAQ. The V gene lost 1 base and the J gene lost 4 bases, with 13 bases spanning the gap. The CDR3 has 15 residues. The CDR3 region has the DNA TGTGCCAGCAGCTTAGGACGGGAGCTGCTAGAGACCCAGTACTTC. This gives the protein CASSLGRELLETQYF.

This chain uses TRBV5-4 with TRBJ2-1, with 12 bases aligning to TRBD2. After removal of 0 bases from V and 9 bases from J, the junction contained 7 bases not matched to a gene. Germline assignment: CDR1 SGHNT and CDR2 YYREEE (reference sequence). The CDR3 length is 16 residues. CDR3 region: CASSLDLAGGPGEQFF. The DNA for the CDR3 is TGTGCCAGCAGCTTGGATCTAGCGGGAGGGCCGGGTGAGCAGTTCTTC.

The chain carries TRBV7-2 and TRBJ2-4, with a possible D match to TRBD1 (5 bases). Germline CDR1 reads SGHTA; CDR2 reads FQGNSA. The CDR3 covers 14 residues. V gave up 4 bases and J gave up 9 bases, with 16 bases separating them. CDR3 bases: TGTGCCAGCAGCTCCCCATTTAGGGGAAGCATTCAGTACTTC. Encoded protein: CASSSPFRGSIQYF. The whole variable domain, filled in from reference TRBV7-2 and TRBJ2-4, reads GAGVSQSPSNKVTEKGKDVELRCDPISGHTALYWYRQSLGQGLEFLIYFQGNSAPDKSGLPSDRFSAERTGGSVSTLTIQRTQQEDSAVYLCASSSPFRGSIQYFGAGTRLSVL.